This T cell receptor (beta chain) was captured in a study of blood T cell repertoires in COVID-19 (dated by TCRdb to 2020 to 2022). Context from the whole study: Samples from collaborators originated in the United States, Italy and Spain and spanned both the acute and convalescent phases of COVID-19. Subjects who had been exposed to COVID-19, were actively infected with it, or had recovered from it provided the deeply sampled blood TCRbeta repertoires that made up the dataset. Samples came from the ongoing ImmuneRACE study (first 160 participants) plus 1,254 subjects from 6 global collaborators. The material from the prospective study consisted of cDNA or gDNA derived from T cells, B-cell-depleted T cells, or PBMCs. Where HLA class I and class II types were available, the types were taken from metadata supplied by the sample provider, not from assay-based typing. The sample metadata nearly always contained a de-identified subject ID, COVID-19 status, age in years and sex. The repertoires were made available in a free public database intended to serve as a resource for research on the immune response to SARS-CoV-2.

From a lookup of the germline V gene, CDR1 and CDR2 are MNHEY and SVGAGI. Clipping removes 7 bases from V and 4 bases from J, with 1 as the unmatched junction base count. From cysteine to phenylalanine, the CDR3 is 13 amino acids long. Only the CDR3 portion is preserved as DNA: 39 bases, with reading frame beginning at the first base. This clone was seen a few times. Its antigen remains undetermined. No quality values exist for individual bases; no much larger clone is one base distant. The collaborating institutions used their own protocols to collect whole blood in K2EDTA tubes. For TCRbeta analysis, collaborators shipped samples as frozen whole blood, isolated PBMCs, or DNA extracted from either of those sample types. The immunoSEQ Assay, a bias-controlled multiplex PCR, was used to amplify TCRbeta CDR3 regions from genomic DNA. The paper's processing steps were these. The number of nucleated cells in each sample was estimated by amplification of reference gene primers within the assay. To quantify the absolute abundance of each unique TCRbeta CDR3 rearrangement, sequence reads were collapsed and filtered. For each sample, productive Simpson clonality was calculated by taking the square root of Simpson's diversity index across productive rearrangements. TCRdb obtained this table from immuneACCESS and retained in-frame rearrangements with V and J assigned. These tables miss some clones; where compared with another copy, unresolved V genes account for less than half of the shortfall, and the remainder is unexplained. V and J calls and clone size are given by that table; D and trimming were obtained from the DNA. For this sample the table gives under 60,000 clones, of which approximately 80% were detected only once. The ten largest clones add up to roughly 50% of the sample.

Results the study describes overall, beyond this receptor: The quantity of clinical and demographic metadata differed by source and by participant and was supplied without curation.

The sequence came from a man in his 70s with acute or convalescent COVID-19. The rearranged segments are TRBV6-5 and TRBJ2-6, and 7 junction bases match TRBD2. Sequenced sample: peripheral blood. The CDR3 corresponds to CASTGRGANVLTF. The DNA is as follows: TGTGCCAGCACCGGGAGGGGGGCCAACGTCCTGACTTTC.